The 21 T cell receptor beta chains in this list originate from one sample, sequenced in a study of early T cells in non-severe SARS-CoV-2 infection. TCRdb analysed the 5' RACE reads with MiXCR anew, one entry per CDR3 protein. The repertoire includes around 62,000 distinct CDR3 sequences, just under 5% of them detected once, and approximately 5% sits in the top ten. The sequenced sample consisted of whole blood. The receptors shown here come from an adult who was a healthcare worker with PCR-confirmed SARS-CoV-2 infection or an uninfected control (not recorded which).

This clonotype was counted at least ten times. Here the CDR3 reads CASSYSKGSSYNEQFF. CDR3 nucleotides: TGTGCCAGCAGTTACTCTAAGGGTAGCTCCTACAATGAGCAGTTCTTC. The rearrangement uses TRBV6-2 or TRBV6-3 and TRBJ2-1; D call uncertain. Germline CDR1 reads MNHEY; CDR2 reads SVGEGT. Deletions cut 0 bases from V and 0 bases from J, with 9 bases between. The CDR3 extends over 16 amino acids.

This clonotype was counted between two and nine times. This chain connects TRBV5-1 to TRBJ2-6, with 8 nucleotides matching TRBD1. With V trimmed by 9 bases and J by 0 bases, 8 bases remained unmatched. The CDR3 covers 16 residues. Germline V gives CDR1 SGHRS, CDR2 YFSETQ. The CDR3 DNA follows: TGCGCCACCAAGACAGGGGTAAACTCTGGGGCCAACGTCCTGACTTTC. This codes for CATKTGVNSGANVLTF.

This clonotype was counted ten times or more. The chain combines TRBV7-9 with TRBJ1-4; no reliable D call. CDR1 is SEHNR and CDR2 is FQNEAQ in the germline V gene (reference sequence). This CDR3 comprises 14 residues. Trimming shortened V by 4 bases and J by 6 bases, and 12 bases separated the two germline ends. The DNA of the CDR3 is TGTGCCAGCAGCTCGCAGGACGGATATGAAAAACTGTTTTTT. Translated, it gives CASSSQDGYEKLFF. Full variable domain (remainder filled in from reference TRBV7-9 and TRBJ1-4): DTGVSQNPRHKITKRGQNVTFRCDPISEHNRLYWYRQTLGQGPEFLTYFQNEAQLEKSRLLSDRFSAERPKGSFSTLEIQRTEQGDSAMYLCASSSQDGYEKLFFGSGTQLSVL.

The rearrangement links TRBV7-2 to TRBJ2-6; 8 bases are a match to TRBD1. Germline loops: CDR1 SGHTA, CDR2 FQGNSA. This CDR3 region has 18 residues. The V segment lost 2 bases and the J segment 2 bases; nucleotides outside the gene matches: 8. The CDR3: CASSLIGTGGTGANVLTF. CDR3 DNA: TGTGCCAGCAGCTTAATTGGGACAGGAGGGACTGGGGCCAACGTCCTGACTTTC.

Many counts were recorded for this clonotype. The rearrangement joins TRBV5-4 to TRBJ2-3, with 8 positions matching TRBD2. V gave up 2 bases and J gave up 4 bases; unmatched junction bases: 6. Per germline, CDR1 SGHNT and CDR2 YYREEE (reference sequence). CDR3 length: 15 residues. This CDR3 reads CASSLTGTRADTQYF. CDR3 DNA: TGTGCCAGCAGCTTAACCGGGACTAGAGCAGATACGCAGTATTTT. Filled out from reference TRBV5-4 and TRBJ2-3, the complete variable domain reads ETGVTQSPTHLIKTRGQQVTLRCSSQSGHNTVSWYQQALGQGPQFIFQYYREEENGRGNFPPRFSGLQFPNYSSELNVNALELDDSALYLCASSLTGTRADTQYFGPGTRLTVL.

The CDR3 protein is CASGTSGGGTQYF. As DNA, the CDR3 is TGTGCCAGCGGGACTAGCGGGGGAGGGACGCAGTATTTT. The J gene is TRBJ2-3, the V gene TRBV2; 14 positions agree with TRBD2. The CDR3 contains 13 residues. The germline CDR1 and CDR2 sequences are SNHLY and FYNNEI. V trimming: 8 bases; J trimming: 9 bases; junction bases outside the gene matches: 4.

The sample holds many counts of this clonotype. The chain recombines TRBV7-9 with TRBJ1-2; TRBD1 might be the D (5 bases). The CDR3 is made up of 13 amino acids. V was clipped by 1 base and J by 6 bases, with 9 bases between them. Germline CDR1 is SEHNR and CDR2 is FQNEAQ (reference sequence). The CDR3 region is CASSLGSGDGYTF. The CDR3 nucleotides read TGTGCCAGCAGCTTAGGATCGGGGGATGGCTACACCTTC.

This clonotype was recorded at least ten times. The CDR3 loop reads CASSLDRGADYGYTF. The CDR3 bases are TGTGCCAGCAGCTTAGATCGGGGGGCCGACTATGGCTACACCTTC. This rearrangement joins TRBV11-2 to TRBJ1-2, with D maybe TRBD1 (6 bases). The CDR3 runs to 15 residues. From germline, CDR1 is SGHAT and CDR2 FQNNGV. Trimming pared 0 bases from V and 3 bases from J, leaving 11 bases between.

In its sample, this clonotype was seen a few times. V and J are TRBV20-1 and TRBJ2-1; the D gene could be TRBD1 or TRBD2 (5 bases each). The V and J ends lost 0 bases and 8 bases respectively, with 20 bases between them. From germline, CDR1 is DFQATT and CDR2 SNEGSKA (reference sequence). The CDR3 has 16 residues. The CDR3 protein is CSARDTGTERLHEQFF. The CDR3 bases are TGCAGTGCTAGAGATACCGGGACGGAAAGGCTCCATGAGCAGTTCTTC.

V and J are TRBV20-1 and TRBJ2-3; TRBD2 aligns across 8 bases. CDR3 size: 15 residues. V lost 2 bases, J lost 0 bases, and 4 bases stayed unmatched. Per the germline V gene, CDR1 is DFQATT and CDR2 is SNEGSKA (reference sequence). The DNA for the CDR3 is TGCAGTGCTAGAAGCAGCGGGAGCAGCACAGATACGCAGTATTTT. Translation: CSARSSGSSTDTQYF.

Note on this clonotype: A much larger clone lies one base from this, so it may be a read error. The CDR3 nucleotides read TGCAGCGTCAAAGGACTAGCGGGGAGGGTAGATACGCAGTATTTT. Translation gives CSVKGLAGRVDTQYF. This chain connects TRBV29-1 to TRBJ2-3; 12 bases align to TRBD2. Germline V gives CDR1 SQVTM, CDR2 ANQGSEA. V lost 6 bases and J lost 5; bases outside the gene matches: 9. CDR3 size: 15 residues.

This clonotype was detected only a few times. The CDR3 DNA is TGTGCCAGCAGCGCTGCGGCAGCTGGAAACACCATATATTTT. It specifies CASSAAAAGNTIYF. V gene TRBV7-9 combines with J gene TRBJ1-3, with D unresolved. Germline CDR1 SEHNR, CDR2 FQNEAQ (reference sequence). This CDR3 contains 14 residues. V lost 5 bases and J 2 bases, leaving 10 bases between the germline ends.

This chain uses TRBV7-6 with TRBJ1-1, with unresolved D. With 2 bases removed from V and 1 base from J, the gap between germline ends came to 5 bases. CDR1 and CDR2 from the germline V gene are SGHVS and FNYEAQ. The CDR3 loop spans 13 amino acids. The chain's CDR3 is CASSLYENTEAFF. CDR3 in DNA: TGTGCCAGCAGCTTATATGAGAACACTGAAGCTTTCTTT.

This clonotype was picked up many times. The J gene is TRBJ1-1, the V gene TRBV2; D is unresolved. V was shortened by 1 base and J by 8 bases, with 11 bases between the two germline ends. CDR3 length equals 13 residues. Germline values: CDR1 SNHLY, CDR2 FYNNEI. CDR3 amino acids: CASSEGERREAFF. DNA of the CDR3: TGTGCCAGCAGTGAAGGCGAACGACGGGAAGCTTTCTTT.

The CDR3 spells CASSFGLAGGTDTQYF. In nucleotides, the CDR3 is TGCGCCAGCAGCTTCGGACTAGCGGGGGGCACAGATACGCAGTATTTT. The V and J genes are TRBV5-1 and TRBJ2-3; 13 positions agree with TRBD2. The germline gives CDR1 SGHRS, CDR2 YFSETQ. This CDR3 has 16 residues. V gave up 2 bases and J gave up 1 base; unmatched junction bases: 1.

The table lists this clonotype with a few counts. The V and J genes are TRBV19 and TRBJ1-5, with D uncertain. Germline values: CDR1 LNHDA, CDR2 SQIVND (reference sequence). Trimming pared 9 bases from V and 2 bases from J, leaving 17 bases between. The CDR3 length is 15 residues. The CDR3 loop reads CASLNYRGGNQPQHF. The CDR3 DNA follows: TGTGCCAGCTTAAATTACCGGGGTGGCAATCAGCCCCAGCATTTT. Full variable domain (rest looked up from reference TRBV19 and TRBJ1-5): DGGITQSPKYLFRKEGQNVTLSCEQNLNHDAMYWYRQDPGQGLRLIYYSQIVNDFQKGDIAEGYSVSREKKESFPLTVTSAQKNPTAFYLCASLNYRGGNQPQHFGDGTRLSIL.

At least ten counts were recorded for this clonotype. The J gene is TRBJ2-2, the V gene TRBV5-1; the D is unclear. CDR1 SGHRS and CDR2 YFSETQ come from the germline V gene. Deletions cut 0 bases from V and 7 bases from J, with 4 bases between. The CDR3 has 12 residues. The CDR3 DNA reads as TGCGCCAGCAGCTTGGAGGTCGGGGAGCTGTTTTTT. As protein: CASSLEVGELFF.

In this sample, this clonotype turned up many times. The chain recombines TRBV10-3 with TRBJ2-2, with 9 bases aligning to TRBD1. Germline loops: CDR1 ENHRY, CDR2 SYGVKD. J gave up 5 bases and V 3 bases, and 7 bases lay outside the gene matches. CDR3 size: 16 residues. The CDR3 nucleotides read TGTGCCATCAGTGAAATGGACAGGGGCGAGACCGGGGAGCTGTTTTTT. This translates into CAISEMDRGETGELFF.

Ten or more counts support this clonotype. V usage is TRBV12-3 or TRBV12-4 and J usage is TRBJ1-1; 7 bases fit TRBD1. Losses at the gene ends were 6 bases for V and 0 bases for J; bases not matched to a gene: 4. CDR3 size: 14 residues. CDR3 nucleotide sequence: TGTGCCAGCAGCCTGGACAGGATGAACACTGAAGCTTTCTTT. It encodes CASSLDRMNTEAFF.

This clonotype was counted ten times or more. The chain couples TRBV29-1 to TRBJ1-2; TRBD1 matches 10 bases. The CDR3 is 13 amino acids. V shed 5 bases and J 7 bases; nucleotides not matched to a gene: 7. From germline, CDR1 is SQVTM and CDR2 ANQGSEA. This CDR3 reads CSVYRDRGTGYTF. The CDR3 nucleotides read TGCAGCGTTTACCGGGACAGGGGTACTGGCTACACCTTC.

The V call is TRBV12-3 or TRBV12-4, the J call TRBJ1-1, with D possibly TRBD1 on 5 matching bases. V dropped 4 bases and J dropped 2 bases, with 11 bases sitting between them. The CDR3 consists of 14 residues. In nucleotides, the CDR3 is TGTGCCAGCAGTTCCGTTGGGGCTAACACTGAAGCTTTCTTT. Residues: CASSSVGANTEAFF.